The rows below give T cell receptor beta chains drawn from one sample of a study of shared clonotypes between healthy human individuals. Assay: immunoSEQ multiplex PCR; the TCRdb copy retains only in-frame clones and omits some. Of roughly 520,000 clones listed, roughly 95% are singletons. The sample was naive CD4+ T cells sorted from blood. The receptors shown here come from a young woman in good health. CDR3s include the opening cysteine and the closing phenylalanine or tryptophan. A D gene is named only where the DNA matches it firmly. Expanded clones get a size class; other rows say once, few or many, or leave the size out.

J,D,size,V,CDR3,DNA
TRBJ1-5,TRBD1,few,TRBV19,CASSNQGGNQPQHF,TGTGCCAGTAGTAACCAGGGGGGAAATCAGCCCCAGCATTTT
TRBJ2-7,TRBD2,.,TRBV5-1,CASRTSGSYEQYF,TGCGCCAGCCGGACTAGCGGATCCTACGAGCAGTACTTC
TRBJ2-7,TRBD1,.,TRBV5-6,CASSWGTGGYEQYF,TGTGCCAGCAGTTGGGGGACAGGGGGCTACGAGCAGTACTTC
TRBJ1-4,TRBD1,.,TRBV5-1,CASSLEGGAEKLFF,TGCGCCAGCAGCTTGGAAGGGGGCGCGGAAAAACTGTTTTTT
TRBJ2-7,.,.,TRBV7-9,CASSLSWGPHEQYF,TGTGCCAGCAGCTTATCTTGGGGTCCCCACGAGCAGTACTTC
TRBJ2-7,TRBD2,.,TRBV7-2,CASRPTSGGTYEQYF,TGTGCCAGCAGACCGACTAGCGGGGGGACCTACGAGCAGTACTTC
TRBJ2-1,.,.,TRBV7-2,CASSPQGYREQFF,TGTGCCAGCAGCCCTCAGGGGTATCGTGAGCAGTTCTTC
TRBJ2-1,.,.,TRBV5-1,CASSAGSSYNEQFF,TGCGCCAGCAGCGCAGGGAGCTCCTACAATGAGCAGTTCTTC
TRBJ1-2,.,.,TRBV2,CASSERQVSYGYTF,TGTGCCAGCAGTGAAAGACAGGTTTCCTATGGCTACACCTTC
TRBJ2-7,TRBD2,.,TRBV11-3,CASSLWEGYEQYF,TGTGCCAGCAGCTTATGGGAGGGCTACGAGCAGTACTTC
TRBJ2-2,.,.,TRBV10-2,CASRFSGSGELFF,TGCGCCAGCAGGTTTTCGGGTTCCGGGGAGCTGTTTTTT
TRBJ1-5,.,.,TRBV19,CASSYLAGVNQPQHF,TGTGCCAGTAGTTACCTTGCGGGTGTGAATCAGCCCCAGCATTTT
TRBJ2-7,TRBD1,.,TRBV5-1,CASSWDRPPLYEQYF,TGCGCCAGCAGCTGGGACAGGCCGCCCCTTTACGAGCAGTACTTC
TRBJ2-5,TRBD2,.,TRBV18,CASSSLAEETQYF,TGTGCCAGCTCATCTCTAGCGGAAGAGACCCAGTACTTC
TRBJ1-3,.,.,TRBV5-1,CASSLEKAGNTIYF,TGCGCCAGCAGCTTGGAAAAGGCTGGAAACACCATATATTTT
TRBJ2-1,.,.,TRBV25-1,CASSDVSDNSGEQFF,TGTGCCAGCAGTGACGTTTCGGACAATAGTGGTGAGCAGTTCTTC
TRBJ2-3,.,once,TRBV10-2,CASIIQGRDTQYF,TGCGCCAGCATCATACAGGGCAGAGATACGCAGTATTTT
TRBJ2-7,.,.,TRBV18,CASSPDYEQYF,TGTGCCAGCTCACCAGACTACGAGCAGTACTTC
TRBJ1-6,TRBD1,.,TRBV7-8,CASSLAGVVRDRGSPLHF,TGTGCCAGCAGCTTAGCGGGTGTCGTCCGGGACAGGGGCTCACCCCTCCACTTT
TRBJ1-2,.,few,TRBV28,CASKGQLYGYTF,TGTGCCAGCAAGGGTCAGCTTTATGGCTACACCTTC
TRBJ1-2,.,.,TRBV28,CASSFGSRYNYGYTF,TGTGCCAGCAGTTTCGGTTCGCGGTACAACTATGGCTACACCTTC
TRBJ2-7,.,.,TRBV19,CASSSGAKTYEQYF,TGTGCCAGTAGTAGCGGGGCAAAAACCTACGAGCAGTACTTC
TRBJ2-2,TRBD1,.,TRBV14,CASSLAHRGRTGELFF,TGTGCCAGCAGCCTTGCACACAGGGGGCGAACCGGGGAGCTGTTTTTT
TRBJ2-1,TRBD2,.,TRBV9,CASSTFSGSRAGQFF,TGTGCCAGCAGCACCTTTAGCGGGAGTCGGGCGGGGCAGTTCTTC
TRBJ2-7,.,.,TRBV27,CASKPGQPGIYEQYF,TGTGCCAGCAAGCCAGGACAGCCGGGGATATACGAGCAGTACTTC
TRBJ2-7,.,.,TRBV7-2,CASSSARGTPQRSYEQYF,TGTGCCAGCAGCTCCGCAAGGGGAACCCCCCAGCGGTCCTACGAGCAGTACTTC
TRBJ2-6,.,.,TRBV19,CASSIQPLRRISGANVLTF,TGTGCCAGTAGTATACAGCCGCTACGAAGAATCTCTGGGGCCAACGTCCTGACTTTC
TRBJ2-7,.,.,TRBV18,CASSPTMGLDEQYF,TGTGCCAGCTCACCAACCATGGGATTGGACGAGCAGTACTTC
TRBJ1-5,.,.,TRBV29-1,CSVESGGGQPQHF,TGCAGCGTTGAATCGGGAGGGGGTCAGCCCCAGCATTTT
TRBJ2-3,TRBD2,.,TRBV29-1,CSVPSGRGDTQYF,TGCAGCGTTCCCAGCGGGAGGGGGGATACGCAGTATTTT
TRBJ2-1,TRBD1,.,TRBV2,CASEGQGKGNEQFF,TGTGCCAGTGAGGGACAGGGGAAGGGCAATGAGCAGTTCTTC
TRBJ2-7,TRBD2,.,TRBV15,CATSRAGAGDNEQYF,TGTGCCACCAGCAGAGCAGGAGCGGGAGACAACGAGCAGTACTTC
TRBJ1-3,.,.,TRBV29-1,CSVGGTITGNTIYF,TGCAGCGTTGGGGGGACAATTACTGGAAACACCATATATTTT
TRBJ2-1,TRBD2,.,TRBV10-3,CAISTGLNYNEQFF,TGTGCCATCAGTACGGGACTAAACTACAATGAGCAGTTCTTC
TRBJ2-5,.,.,TRBV7-2,CASSLVPRREETQYF,TGTGCCAGCAGCTTAGTTCCTAGAAGGGAGGAGACCCAGTACTTC
TRBJ1-2,TRBD1,.,TRBV6-1,CATKTSEGAYGYTF,TGTGCCACCAAGACAAGTGAGGGGGCTTATGGCTACACCTTC
TRBJ1-1,.,.,TRBV30,CAWSPLGLGTEAFF,TGTGCCTGGAGTCCTCTGGGCCTCGGGACTGAAGCTTTCTTT
TRBJ1-2,.,.,TRBV4-1,CASSQVPVYYGYTF,TGCGCCAGCAGCCAAGTACCGGTGTACTATGGCTACACCTTC
TRBJ2-7,.,.,TRBV5-6,CASSRFNLRGEQYF,TGTGCCAGCAGCCGATTTAACCTCCGTGGCGAGCAGTACTTC
TRBJ2-1,.,.,TRBV5-6,CASSGTGSYNEQFF,TGTGCCAGCAGCGGAACAGGGTCCTACAATGAGCAGTTCTTC
TRBJ2-7,TRBD1,.,TRBV6-5,CASRPRTGSYEQYF,TGTGCCAGCAGACCAAGGACAGGCTCCTACGAGCAGTACTTC
TRBJ2-7,.,.,TRBV7-9,CASRPGEVRHEQYF,TGTGCCAGCAGGCCGGGGGAGGTTAGGCACGAGCAGTACTTC
TRBJ2-3,.,once,TRBV5-4,CASSLQGVADTQYF,TGTGCCAGCAGCTTACAGGGTGTTGCAGATACGCAGTATTTT
TRBJ2-7,.,.,TRBV10-2,CASSDSLSSYEQYF,TGCGCCAGCAGTGATTCCCTGAGCTCCTACGAGCAGTACTTC
TRBJ2-7,TRBD2,.,TRBV7-9,CASSLAGTSGGGYEQYF,TGTGCCAGCAGCTTAGCCGGGACTAGCGGAGGGGGCTACGAGCAGTACTTC
TRBJ2-7,TRBD1,.,TRBV15,CATSPGGSYEQYF,TGTGCCACCAGCCCAGGGGGCTCCTACGAGCAGTACTTC
TRBJ2-7,.,.,TRBV10-3,CAISELGSGSSYEQYF,TGTGCCATCAGTGAGTTAGGAAGCGGAAGCTCCTACGAGCAGTACTTC
TRBJ2-7,TRBD1,once,TRBV28,CAIGQGPLMSNYEQYF,TGTGCCATAGGACAGGGGCCCCTTATGTCAAACTACGAGCAGTACTTC
TRBJ2-3,TRBD1,.,TRBV6-5,CASREGQGWTDTQYF,TGTGCCAGCAGGGAGGGACAGGGCTGGACAGATACGCAGTATTTT
TRBJ1-2,.,.,TRBV10-3,CAISESPGPHYGYTF,TGTGCCATCAGCGAAAGCCCAGGGCCCCACTATGGCTACACCTTC
TRBJ2-3,.,.,TRBV18,CASSPSTSFTDTQYF,TGTGCCAGCTCACCCTCGACTAGTTTCACAGATACGCAGTATTTT
TRBJ2-7,.,.,TRBV6-5,CASRNDEAYEQYF,TGTGCCAGCAGAAATGACGAGGCCTACGAGCAGTACTTC